A single sample is the source of the 14 T cell receptor beta chains below, sequenced in a study of blood T cell repertoires in COVID-19. TCRdb's table, derived via immunoSEQ multiplex PCR, lists solely in-frame clones and lacks some. Of approximately 220,000 clones listed, roughly nine tenths were seen once; the top ten hold roughly 0.69%. The sequencing sample was made of peripheral blood. The receptors come from a man between 40 and 49 years old with acute or convalescent COVID-19.

The rearrangement links TRBV19 to TRBJ2-1; 8 nucleotides agree with TRBD2. CDR1 is LNHDA, CDR2 SQIVND, per germline (reference sequence). V trimming: 1 base; J trimming: 6 bases; junction bases outside the gene matches: 5. CDR3 length: 15 residues. As DNA, the CDR3 is TGTGCCAGTAGTATAGGGACTAGCAGCGCCAATGAGCAGTTCTTC. Encoded protein: CASSIGTSSANEQFF.

This sequence joins TRBV27 and TRBJ2-1; the match to TRBD2 covers 7 bases. Looked up from germline, CDR1 is MNHEY and CDR2 is SMNVEV (reference sequence). The V and J ends lost 5 bases and 6 bases, in that order; junction bases with no gene match: 13. CDR3 size: 16 residues. CDR3 coding DNA: TGTGCCAGCAGTCCCGCCGGGGCTAGCGGCAGCAATGAGCAGTTCTTC. Translation gives CASSPAGASGSNEQFF.

This rearrangement joins TRBV4-1 to TRBJ2-3; 8 bases agree with TRBD1. V gave up 4 bases and J gave up 3 bases; unmatched junction bases: 6. Germline CDR1 reads MGHRA; CDR2 reads YSYEKL. This CDR3 has 15 residues. Here the CDR3 reads CASSLRTGITDTQYF. The CDR3 DNA follows: TGCGCCAGCAGCCTTCGGACAGGGATTACAGATACGCAGTATTTT.

This rearrangement joins TRBV30 to TRBJ2-1; 7 nucleotides agree with TRBD1. Germline-derived CDR1 and CDR2 are GTSNPN and SVGIG (reference sequence). There are 15 residues in the CDR3. The junction had 7 bases not matched to a gene; V was cut back by 2 bases and J by 3 bases. The CDR3 DNA reads TGTGCCTGGAGTAACAGGGGTTCGCTCTACAATGAGCAGTTCTTC. This encodes CAWSNRGSLYNEQFF.

This clone was seen once. The rearrangement uses TRBV5-1 and TRBJ2-2; possible D gene TRBD2, 5 bases. Trimming took 2 bases from V and 2 from J, leaving 10 bases between them. The germline V gene has CDR1 SGHRS and CDR2 YFSETQ. The CDR3 length is 15 residues. CDR3 coding DNA: TGCGCCAGCAGCTTCGGACTTGCCAACACCGGGGAGCTGTTTTTT. Translated: CASSFGLANTGELFF.

The J gene is TRBJ2-3, the V gene TRBV7-6, with 8 bases that match TRBD2. CDR3 length: 16 amino acids. CDR1 SGHVS and CDR2 FNYEAQ come from the germline V gene. J lost 4 bases, V lost 8 bases, and 14 bases had no gene match. As DNA, the CDR3 is TGTGCCAGCTCAAATGCGGGCGCGGGGGGTCCAGATACGCAGTATTTT. This sequence encodes CASSNAGAGGPDTQYF.

The chain has TRBV5-3 and TRBJ2-2, with TRBD1 matching over 10 bases. TRBV5-3 counts as an open reading frame of uncertain function. CDR3 length: 14 residues. J was trimmed by 3 bases and V by 6 bases; bases with no gene match: 2. The CDR3 spells CARTGTGDTGELFF. The CDR3 nucleotides are TGTGCCAGAACCGGGACAGGGGACACCGGGGAGCTGTTTTTT.

V is TRBV9 and J is TRBJ1-2; 8 nucleotides align to TRBD1. The CDR3 has 15 amino acids. Germline CDR1 reads SGDLS; CDR2 reads YYNGEE. The V and J ends lost 7 bases and 0 bases, in that order; junction bases with no gene match: 8. In DNA, the CDR3 is TGTGCCAGCGCCTCGGGGACAGGAACTAACTATGGCTACACCTTC. Translating gives CASASGTGTNYGYTF.

This chain joins TRBV7-9 and TRBJ1-1, with a tentative D call TRBD1 (5 bases). Trimming pared 3 bases from V and 1 base from J, leaving 9 bases between. The CDR3 spans 14 residues. CDR1 and CDR2 from the germline V gene are SEHNR and FQNEAQ (reference sequence). In DNA form, the CDR3 reads TGTGCCAGCAGCTTTGGGGCTGGGAACACTGAAGCTTTCTTT. It translates to CASSFGAGNTEAFF.

CDR3 loop: CASSLEVSGVEQYF. The CDR3 DNA reads as TGTGCCAGCAGCTTAGAGGTTTCGGGGGTCGAGCAGTACTTC. The J gene is TRBJ2-7, the V gene TRBV7-7; maybe TRBD2 (6 bases). V was trimmed by 1 base and J by 6 bases, leaving 13 bases between them. Germline V CDR1 and CDR2: SSHAT, FNYEAQ (reference sequence). The CDR3 has 14 amino acids.

The rearrangement links TRBV28 to TRBJ1-1; no clear D. Trimming left V 3 bases short and J 6 bases short, with 11 bases between. Germline V gene lookup returns CDR1 MDHEN and CDR2 SYDVKM. The CDR3 is 13 residues long. The CDR3 here is CASSFVALAEAFF. The CDR3 coding sequence is TGTGCCAGCAGTTTCGTGGCCTTGGCTGAAGCTTTCTTT.

A single count supports this clone. V usage is TRBV4-2 and J usage is TRBJ2-3; TRBD2 agrees at 12 bases. V lost 0 bases, J lost 4 bases, and 5 bases stayed unmatched. The germline V gene has CDR1 LGHNA and CDR2 YNFKEQ. This CDR3 spans 17 amino acids. In DNA, the CDR3 is TGTGCCAGCAGCCAAGAGGCTAGCGGGGGGGGCGCAGATACGCAGTATTTT. Translation: CASSQEASGGGADTQYF.

This clone was seen a single time. The rearrangement links TRBV27 to TRBJ2-3, with 12 bases lining up with TRBD2. V trimming: 6 bases; J trimming: 7 bases; junction bases outside the gene matches: 8. The CDR3 contains 15 residues. Germline CDR1 reads MNHEY; CDR2 reads SMNVEV (reference sequence). In DNA form, the CDR3 reads TGTGCCAGCAGCACACGGACTAGCGGGATTCATACGCAGTATTTT. Amino acid sequence: CASSTRTSGIHTQYF.

The CDR3 sequence: CASSLRAAGGQETQYF. The CDR3 DNA is TGTGCCAGCAGCTTAAGGGCTGCGGGAGGCCAAGAGACCCAGTACTTC. The chain has TRBV7-3 and TRBJ2-5; the match to TRBD2 covers 8 bases. The CDR3 length is 16 residues. Germline loops: CDR1 SGHTA, CDR2 FQGTGA. The trim removed 1 base at V and 1 base at J, leaving 5 bases unmatched. Full variable domain (remainder filled in from reference TRBV7-3 and TRBJ2-5): GAGVSQTPSNKVTEKGKYVELRCDPISGHTALYWYRQSLGQGPEFLIYFQGTGAADDSGLPNDRFFAVRPEGSVSTLKIQRTERGDSAVYLCASSLRAAGGQETQYFGPGTRLLVL.